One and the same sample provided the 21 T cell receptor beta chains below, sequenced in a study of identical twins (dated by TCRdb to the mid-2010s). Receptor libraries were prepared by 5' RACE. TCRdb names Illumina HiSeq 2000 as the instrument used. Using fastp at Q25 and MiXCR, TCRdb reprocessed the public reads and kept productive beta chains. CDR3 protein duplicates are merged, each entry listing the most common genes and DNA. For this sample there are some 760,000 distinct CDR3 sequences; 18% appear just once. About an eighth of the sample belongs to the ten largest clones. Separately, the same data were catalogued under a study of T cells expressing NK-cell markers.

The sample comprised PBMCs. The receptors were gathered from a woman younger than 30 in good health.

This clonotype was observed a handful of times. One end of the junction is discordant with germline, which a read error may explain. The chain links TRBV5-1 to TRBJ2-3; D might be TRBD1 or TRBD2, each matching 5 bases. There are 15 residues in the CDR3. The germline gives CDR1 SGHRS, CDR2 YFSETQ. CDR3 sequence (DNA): TGTGCCAGCAGCTTGGAAAGAGGGGCCACAGATACGCAGTATTTT. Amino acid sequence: CASSLERGATDTQYF. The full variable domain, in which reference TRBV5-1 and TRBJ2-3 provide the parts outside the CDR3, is KAGVTQTPRYLIKTRGQQVTLSCSPISGHRSVSWYQQTPGQGLQFLFEYFSETQRNKGNFPGRFSGRQFSNSRSEMNVSTLELGDSALYLCASSLERGATDTQYFGPGTRLTVL.

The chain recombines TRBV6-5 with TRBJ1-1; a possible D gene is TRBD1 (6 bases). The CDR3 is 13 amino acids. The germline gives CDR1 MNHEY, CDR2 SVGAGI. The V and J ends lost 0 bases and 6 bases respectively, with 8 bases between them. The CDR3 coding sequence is TGTGCCAGCAGTTACTCCGACAGGTCTGAAGCTTTCTTT. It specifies CASSYSDRSEAFF.

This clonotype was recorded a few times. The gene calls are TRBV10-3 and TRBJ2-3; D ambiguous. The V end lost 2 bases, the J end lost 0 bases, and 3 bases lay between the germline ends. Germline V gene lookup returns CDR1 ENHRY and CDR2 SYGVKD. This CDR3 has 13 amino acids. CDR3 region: CAISEPSTDTQYF. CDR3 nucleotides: TGTGCCATCAGTGAGCCAAGCACAGATACGCAGTATTTT.

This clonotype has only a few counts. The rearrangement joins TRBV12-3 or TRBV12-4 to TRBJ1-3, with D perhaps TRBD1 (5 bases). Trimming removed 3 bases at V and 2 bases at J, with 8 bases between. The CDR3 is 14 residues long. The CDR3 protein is CASSFGGTGNTIYF. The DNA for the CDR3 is TGTGCCAGCAGTTTTGGGGGTACTGGAAACACCATATATTTT.

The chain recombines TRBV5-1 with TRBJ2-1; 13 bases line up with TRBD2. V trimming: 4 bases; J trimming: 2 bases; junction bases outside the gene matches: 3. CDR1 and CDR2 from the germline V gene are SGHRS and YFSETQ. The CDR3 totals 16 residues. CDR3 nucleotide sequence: TGCGCCAGCAGCGCCGGACTAGCGGGGGCCTACAATGAGCAGTTCTTC. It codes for CASSAGLAGAYNEQFF.

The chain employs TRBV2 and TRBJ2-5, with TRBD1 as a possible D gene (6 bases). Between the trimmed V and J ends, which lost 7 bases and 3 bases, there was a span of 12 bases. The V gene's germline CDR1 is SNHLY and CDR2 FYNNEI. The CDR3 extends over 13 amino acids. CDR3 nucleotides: TGTGCCAGCACTAGGGACACCAAAGAGACCCAGTACTTC. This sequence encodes CASTRDTKETQYF.

CDR3 in amino acids: CSARPPGGLGETQYF. The DNA of the CDR3 is TGCAGTGCTAGACCCCCAGGGGGGCTTGGAGAGACCCAGTACTTC. This chain uses TRBV20-1 with TRBJ2-5, with D possibly TRBD1 on 7 matching bases. The V gene lost 2 bases and the J gene lost 4 bases, with 17 bases spanning the gap. The CDR3 length is 15 residues. CDR1 is DFQATT and CDR2 is SNEGSKA in the germline V gene (reference sequence).

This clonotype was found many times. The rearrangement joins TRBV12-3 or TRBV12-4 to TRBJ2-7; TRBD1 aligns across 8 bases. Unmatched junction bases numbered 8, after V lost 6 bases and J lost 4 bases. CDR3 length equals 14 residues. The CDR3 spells CASSRGQGGYEQYF. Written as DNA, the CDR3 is TGTGCCAGCAGCCGAGGACAGGGCGGGTACGAGCAGTACTTC.

The CDR3 loop reads CASRPPGTESTGELFF. CDR3 coding DNA: TGTGCCAGCAGACCCCCCGGGACTGAAAGCACCGGGGAGCTGTTTTTT. The chain is built from TRBV7-8 and TRBJ2-2; D is possibly TRBD2 (6 bases). The V gene's germline CDR1 is SGHVS and CDR2 FQNEAQ. The CDR3 has 16 amino acids. V lost 6 bases to trimming and J lost 4 bases, with 18 bases between them.

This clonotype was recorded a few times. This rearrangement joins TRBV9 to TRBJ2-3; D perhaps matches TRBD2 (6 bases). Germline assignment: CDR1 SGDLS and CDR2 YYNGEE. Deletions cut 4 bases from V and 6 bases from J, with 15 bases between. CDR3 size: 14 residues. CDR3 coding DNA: TGTGCCAGCAGCACAACATCCGGAGGGGATACGCAGTATTTT. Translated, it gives CASSTTSGGDTQYF.

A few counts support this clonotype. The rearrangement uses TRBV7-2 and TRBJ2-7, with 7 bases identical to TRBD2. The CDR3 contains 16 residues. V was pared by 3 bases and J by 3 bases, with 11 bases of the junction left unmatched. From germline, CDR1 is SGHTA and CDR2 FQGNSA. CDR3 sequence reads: CASSFFQASGIYEQYF. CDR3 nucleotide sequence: TGTGCCAGCAGCTTCTTCCAGGCTAGCGGTATCTACGAGCAGTACTTC.

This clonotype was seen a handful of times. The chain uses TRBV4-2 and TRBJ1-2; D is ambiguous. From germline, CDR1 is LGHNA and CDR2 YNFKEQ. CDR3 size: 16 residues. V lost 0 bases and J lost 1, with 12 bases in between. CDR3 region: CASSQETGVGNYGYTF. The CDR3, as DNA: TGTGCCAGCAGCCAAGAAACCGGGGTGGGTAACTATGGCTACACCTTC.

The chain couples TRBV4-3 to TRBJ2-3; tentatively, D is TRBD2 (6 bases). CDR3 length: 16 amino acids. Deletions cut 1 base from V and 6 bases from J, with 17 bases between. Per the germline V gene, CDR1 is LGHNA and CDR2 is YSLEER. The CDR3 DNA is TGCGCCAGCAGCCAAGGGGGGGTAGTGGCGCGGGATACGCAGTATTTT. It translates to CASSQGGVVARDTQYF.

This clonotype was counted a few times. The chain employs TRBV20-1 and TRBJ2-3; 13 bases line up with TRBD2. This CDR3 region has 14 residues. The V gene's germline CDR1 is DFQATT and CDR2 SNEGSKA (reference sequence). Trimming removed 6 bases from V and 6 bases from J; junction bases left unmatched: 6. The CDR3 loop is CSADTSGRGDTQYF. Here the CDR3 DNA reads TGCAGTGCCGACACTAGCGGGAGGGGGGATACGCAGTATTTT.

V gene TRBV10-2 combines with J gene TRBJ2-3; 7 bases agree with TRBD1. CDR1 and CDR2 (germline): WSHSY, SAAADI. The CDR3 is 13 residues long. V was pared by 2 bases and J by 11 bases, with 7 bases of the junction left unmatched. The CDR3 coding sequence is TGCGCCAGCAGTGAGCAAGGGGGCGTTGGGCAGTATTTT. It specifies CASSEQGGVGQYF.

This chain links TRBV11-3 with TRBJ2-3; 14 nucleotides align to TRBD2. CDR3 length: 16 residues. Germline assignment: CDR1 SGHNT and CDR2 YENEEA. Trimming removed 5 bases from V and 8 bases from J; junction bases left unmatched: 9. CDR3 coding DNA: TGTGCCAGCAGCCTCCGACTAGCGGGGGGGCTCGTTACGCAGTATTTT. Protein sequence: CASSLRLAGGLVTQYF.

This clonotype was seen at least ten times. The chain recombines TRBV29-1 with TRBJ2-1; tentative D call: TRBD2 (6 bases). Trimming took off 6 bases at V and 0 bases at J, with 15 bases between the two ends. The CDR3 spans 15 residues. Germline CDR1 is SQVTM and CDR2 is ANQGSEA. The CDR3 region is CSVLPRGSSYNEQFF. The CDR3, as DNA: TGCAGCGTCCTACCCCGGGGGAGCTCCTACAATGAGCAGTTCTTC.

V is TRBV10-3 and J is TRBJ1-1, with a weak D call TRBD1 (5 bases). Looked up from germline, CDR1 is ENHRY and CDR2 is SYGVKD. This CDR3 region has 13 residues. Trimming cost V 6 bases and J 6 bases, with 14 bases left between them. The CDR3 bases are TGTGCCATCAGGATACAGGTGGGGGCTGAAGCTTTCTTT. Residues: CAIRIQVGAEAFF.

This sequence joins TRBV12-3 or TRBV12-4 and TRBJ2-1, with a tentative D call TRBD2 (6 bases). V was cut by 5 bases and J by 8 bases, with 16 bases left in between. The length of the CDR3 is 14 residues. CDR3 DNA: TGTGCCAGCAGTGACCGGGACTCCCTCGATGAGCAGTTCTTC. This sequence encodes CASSDRDSLDEQFF.

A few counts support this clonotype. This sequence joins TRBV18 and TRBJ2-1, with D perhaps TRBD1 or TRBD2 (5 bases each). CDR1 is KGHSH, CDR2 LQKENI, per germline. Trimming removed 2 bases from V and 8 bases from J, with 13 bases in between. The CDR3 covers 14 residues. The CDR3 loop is CASSPDGAWDEQFF. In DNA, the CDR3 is TGTGCCAGCTCACCAGACGGGGCTTGGGATGAGCAGTTCTTC.

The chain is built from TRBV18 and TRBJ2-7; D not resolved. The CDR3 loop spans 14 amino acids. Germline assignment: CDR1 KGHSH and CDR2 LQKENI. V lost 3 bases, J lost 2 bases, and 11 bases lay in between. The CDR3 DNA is TGTGCCAGCTCACCTGCCCTACGACCCTACGAGCAGTACTTC. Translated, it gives CASSPALRPYEQYF.